A single sample is the source of the 28 T cell receptor beta chains below, sequenced in a study of T cell responses to AZD1222 COVID-19 vaccine. Here immunoSEQ multiplex PCR was the method, and the copy in TCRdb shows in-frame clones only, minus some. This sample carries some 150,000 clones, around four fifths of them seen once, and the ten largest clones take around 4.1%. Sequences were derived from peripheral blood, sampled on day 0 of MenACWY control vaccination. The receptors here all came from an adult in good health.

The CDR3 spells CSVDGGGNTIYF. CDR3 DNA: TGCAGCGTTGACGGTGGTGGAAACACCATATATTTT. This chain connects TRBV29-1 to TRBJ1-3, with D unclear. The CDR3 covers 12 residues. Germline assignment: CDR1 SQVTM and CDR2 ANQGSEA. V was pared by 3 bases and J by 3 bases, with 6 bases between. Filled out from reference TRBV29-1 and TRBJ1-3, the complete variable domain reads SAVISQKPSRDICQRGTSLTIQCQVDSQVTMMFWYRQQPGQSLTLIATANQGSEATYESGFVIDKFPISRPNLTFSTLTVSNMSPEDSSIYLCSVDGGGNTIYFGEGSWLTVV.

This clone was recorded a few times. The V and J genes are TRBV19 and TRBJ1-2; D may be TRBD1 (5 bases). This CDR3 comprises 14 residues. V dropped 4 bases and J dropped 4 bases, with 13 bases sitting between them. Germline CDR1 reads LNHDA; CDR2 reads SQIVND (reference sequence). CDR3 sequence: CASSKAGNLYGYTF. As DNA, the CDR3 is TGTGCCAGTAGTAAGGCAGGGAACCTCTATGGCTACACCTTC.

This chain links TRBV15 with TRBJ1-4, with 7 bases fitting TRBD1. CDR1 is LNHNV, CDR2 YYDKDF, per germline (reference sequence). The V and J ends lost 1 base and 12 bases, in that order; junction bases with no gene match: 5. The CDR3 has 13 amino acids. CDR3 amino acids: CATSRVKGAQLFF. In nucleotides, the CDR3 is TGTGCCACCAGCAGAGTAAAGGGGGCACAACTGTTTTTT.

The count of this clone is one. V gene TRBV10-1 combines with J gene TRBJ2-3; D possibly corresponds to TRBD2 (6 bases). The V end was cut by 5 bases, the J end by 4 bases, with 13 bases between. CDR1 is WNHNN, CDR2 SYGVQD, per germline (reference sequence). CDR3 length: 14 amino acids. In DNA form, the CDR3 reads TGCGCCAGCAGTTTGAATGCGGGGCCAGATACGCAGTATTTT. Translation: CASSLNAGPDTQYF.

This clone was seen only once. The V gene is TRBV27, the J gene TRBJ1-2; TRBD1 agrees at 9 bases. This CDR3 contains 16 residues. Trimming cost V 4 bases and J 4 bases; bases outside gene matches: 10. The germline V gene has CDR1 MNHEY and CDR2 SMNVEV (reference sequence). CDR3 coding DNA: TGTGCCAGCAGTTCCTCCGGGACAGGGTCGTTCTATGGCTACACCTTC. Translated, it gives CASSSSGTGSFYGYTF.

The chain couples TRBV7-8 to TRBJ2-3; the match to TRBD2 covers 10 bases. CDR1 is SGHVS and CDR2 is FQNEAQ in the germline V gene. CDR3 size: 15 residues. V shed 2 bases and J 6 bases; nucleotides not matched to a gene: 5. For the CDR3, the DNA is TGTGCCAGCAGCTTACGAGCGGGGGGGCAGGATACGCAGTATTTT. It encodes CASSLRAGGQDTQYF.

The chain links TRBV24-1 to TRBJ1-2, with no clear D. The CDR3 has 12 residues. V was trimmed by 0 bases and J by 3 bases, leaving 1 base between them. Germline V gene lookup returns CDR1 KGHDR and CDR2 SFDVKD. The CDR3 is CATSDLHYGYTF. The CDR3 region has the DNA TGTGCCACCAGTGATTTGCACTATGGCTACACCTTC.

This clone was counted only a few times. V and J are TRBV2 and TRBJ1-2; TRBD1 agrees at 7 bases. The germline V gene encodes CDR1 SNHLY and CDR2 FYNNEI. This CDR3 is built from 14 residues. V shed 6 bases and J 0 bases; nucleotides not matched to a gene: 4. DNA of the CDR3: TGTGCCAGCAGAGGACAGGCCTCTAACTATGGCTACACCTTC. Amino acids: CASRGQASNYGYTF.

J is TRBJ1-1 and V is TRBV11-2; D uncertain. Trimming pared 4 bases from V and 1 base from J, leaving 10 bases between. CDR1 is SGHAT, CDR2 FQNNGV, per germline. This CDR3 spans 14 amino acids. The CDR3 loop reads CASSWGGKNTEAFF. As DNA, the CDR3 is TGTGCCAGCAGCTGGGGTGGGAAGAACACTGAAGCTTTCTTT.

The sample holds one count of this clone. The rearrangement links TRBV3-1 (or the pseudogene TRBV3-2) to TRBJ1-2; 8 bases are shared with TRBD1. Trimming cost V 7 bases and J 2 bases; bases outside gene matches: 6. Germline V gives CDR1 LGHDT, CDR2 YNNKEL (reference sequence). This CDR3 comprises 14 residues. CDR3: CASTPDRANYGYTF. The CDR3 nucleotides read TGTGCCAGCACCCCGGACAGGGCAAACTATGGCTACACCTTC.

The chain has TRBV24-1 and TRBJ1-3, with D possibly matching TRBD1 (5 bases). CDR1 is KGHDR, CDR2 SFDVKD, per germline. V lost 3 bases and J lost 2, with 10 bases in between. The length of the CDR3 is 15 residues. DNA of the CDR3: TGTGCCACCAGTGATACCGCAGGGCCTGGAAACACCATATATTTT. This translates into CATSDTAGPGNTIYF.

In its sample, this clone was seen a few times. The V and J genes are TRBV3-1 (or the pseudogene TRBV3-2) and TRBJ2-5, with 8 bases aligning to TRBD2. CDR1 and CDR2 from the germline V gene are LGHDT and YNNKEL (reference sequence). The CDR3 runs to 15 residues. After removal of 4 bases from V and 5 bases from J, the junction contained 9 bases not matched to a gene. The CDR3 DNA reads TGTGCCAGCAGCCCCACGGGGGGGGGCTGGGAGACCCAGTACTTC. It translates to CASSPTGGGWETQYF.

This clone has only one observation. The chain recombines TRBV30 with TRBJ2-5; 7 nucleotides line up with TRBD1. The ends lost 6 bases at V and 0 bases at J; junction bases unmatched: 7. CDR1 and CDR2 from the germline V gene are GTSNPN and SVGIG (reference sequence). The CDR3 loop spans 14 amino acids. CDR3 residues: CACVPGQHQETQYF. CDR3 DNA: TGTGCCTGTGTACCGGGACAGCACCAAGAGACCCAGTACTTC.

J is TRBJ1-2 and V is TRBV6-5, with 7 nucleotides matching TRBD1. J lost 1 base, V lost 0 bases, and 5 bases had no gene match. Germline values: CDR1 MNHEY, CDR2 SVGAGI. The CDR3 runs 16 residues. As DNA, the CDR3 is TGTGCCAGCAGTTACTCAAGGACAGGTGGTAACTATGGCTACACCTTC. It encodes CASSYSRTGGNYGYTF.

The chain has TRBV7-9 and TRBJ1-4; maybe TRBD1 (5 bases). Germline V gene lookup returns CDR1 SEHNR and CDR2 FQNEAQ (reference sequence). V dropped 1 base and J dropped 4 bases, with 10 bases sitting between them. The CDR3 loop spans 15 amino acids. CDR3 protein: CASSLGGFGNEKLFF. The CDR3 DNA reads as TGTGCCAGCAGCTTAGGGGGGTTCGGTAATGAAAAACTGTTTTTT.

This chain uses TRBV30 with TRBJ1-1; maybe TRBD1 (6 bases). The CDR3 runs 13 residues. The V end was cut by 1 base, the J end by 1 base, with 7 bases between. CDR1 is GTSNPN, CDR2 SVGIG, per germline (reference sequence). The CDR3 is CAWSGGQNTEAFF. The DNA of the CDR3 is TGTGCCTGGAGTGGGGGACAGAACACTGAAGCTTTCTTT.

The chain uses TRBV2 and TRBJ1-6; the D is unclear. This CDR3 region has 13 residues. With 1 base removed from V and 8 bases from J, the gap between germline ends came to 6 bases. The germline CDR1 and CDR2 sequences are SNHLY and FYNNEI. This chain's CDR3 is CASSEGPDSPLHF. CDR3 nucleotide sequence: TGTGCCAGCAGTGAAGGGCCGGATTCACCCCTCCACTTT.

The chain couples TRBV7-9 to TRBJ2-7; the match to TRBD2 covers 10 bases. CDR3 length equals 16 residues. Per germline, CDR1 SEHNR and CDR2 FQNEAQ (reference sequence). After removal of 3 bases from V and 0 bases from J, the junction contained 5 bases not matched to a gene. CDR3 in amino acids: CASSLTSGLSSYEQYF. In nucleotides, the CDR3 is TGTGCCAGCAGCTTGACTAGCGGGCTGAGCTCCTACGAGCAGTACTTC.

A note on this clone: The sample holds other DNA sequences that translate to the same CDR3. This chain's CDR3 is CASSQVGGLGTEAFF. The CDR3 DNA reads as TGCGCCAGCAGCCAAGTAGGGGGATTGGGTACTGAAGCTTTCTTT. This chain uses TRBV4-1 with TRBJ1-1; perhaps TRBD1 as D (6 bases). CDR3 length: 15 residues. Per the germline V gene, CDR1 is MGHRA and CDR2 is YSYEKL. The V end lost 1 base, the J end lost 5 bases, and 14 bases lay between the germline ends.

The chain has TRBV14 and TRBJ2-1; D gene ambiguous. Trimming took off 1 base at V and 10 bases at J, with 14 bases between the two ends. The length of the CDR3 is 14 residues. Germline loops: CDR1 SGHDN, CDR2 FVKESK. This chain's CDR3 is CASSQVGWRREQFF. The CDR3 bases are TGTGCCAGCAGCCAAGTGGGGTGGCGGCGGGAGCAGTTCTTC.

The V and J genes are TRBV5-1 and TRBJ1-4; D is uncertain. The CDR3 is made up of 15 amino acids. Germline V gene sequence: CDR1 SGHRS, CDR2 YFSETQ. Between the trimmed V and J ends, which lost 0 bases and 3 bases, there was a span of 9 bases. CDR3 protein: CASSLAPDANEKLFF. The CDR3 nucleotides read TGCGCCAGCAGCTTGGCTCCAGATGCTAATGAAAAACTGTTTTTT.

By sample share, this clone is medium-sized. The V call is TRBV28, the J call TRBJ2-2, with 10 bases identical to TRBD2. There are 15 residues in the CDR3. J gave up 4 bases and V 6 bases, and 5 bases lay outside the gene matches. Germline CDR1 and CDR2: MDHEN and SYDVKM. The CDR3 DNA follows: TGTGCCAGCAGCCGGCTAGCGGGGGCCACCGGGGAGCTGTTTTTT. Amino acid sequence: CASSRLAGATGELFF.

CDR3 sequence: CASSVDRAEGYTF. In nucleotides, the CDR3 is TGTGCCAGCAGCGTGGACAGGGCGGAGGGCTACACCTTC. This rearrangement joins TRBV5-4 to TRBJ1-2; TRBD1 matches 8 bases. The CDR3 covers 13 residues. Germline assignment: CDR1 SGHNT and CDR2 YYREEE (reference sequence). Trimming at V came to 4 bases and at J to 8 bases, leaving 7 bases not matched to a gene.

The rearrangement uses TRBV3-1 (or the pseudogene TRBV3-2) and TRBJ1-2, with 8 bases identical to TRBD1. Germline V gene sequence: CDR1 LGHDT, CDR2 YNNKEL (reference sequence). The CDR3 consists of 12 residues. Trimming cost V 6 bases and J 7 bases; bases outside gene matches: 4. In DNA, the CDR3 is TGTGCCAGCAGTTTTGGACAGGGTGGCTACACCTTC. It specifies CASSFGQGGYTF.

The chain is built from TRBV29-1 and TRBJ1-2; no reliable D call. Germline V gene data show CDR1 as SQVTM and CDR2 as ANQGSEA. V lost 6 bases and J lost 3, with 11 bases in between. This CDR3 has 12 residues. CDR3 DNA: TGCAGCGTCCTCATGGCAGACTATGGCTACACCTTC. The encoded protein is CSVLMADYGYTF.

The chain links TRBV6-4 to TRBJ2-1, with D possibly being TRBD2 (7 bases). The V gene's germline CDR1 is MRHNA and CDR2 SNTAGT. With 2 bases removed from V and 9 bases from J, the gap between germline ends came to 17 bases. The CDR3 totals 15 residues. CDR3 amino acids: CASSDQGGGLAEQFF. The CDR3 region has the DNA TGTGCCAGCAGTGACCAAGGGGGGGGATTGGCTGAGCAGTTCTTC.

The rearrangement links TRBV11-2 to TRBJ1-6, with D hard to call. Germline loops: CDR1 SGHAT, CDR2 FQNNGV. The CDR3 covers 15 residues. Trimming left V 0 bases short and J 10 bases short, with 13 bases between. CDR3 DNA: TGTGCCAGCAGCTTAGAATCCGTTTCCCGCTCACCCCTCCACTTT. This encodes CASSLESVSRSPLHF. Full variable domain (rest looked up from reference TRBV11-2 and TRBJ1-6): EAGVAQSPRYKIIEKRQSVAFWCNPISGHATLYWYQQILGQGPKLLIQFQNNGVVDDSQLPKDRFSAERLKGVDSTLKIQPAKLEDSAVYLCASSLESVSRSPLHFGNGTRLTVT.

Details on this clone: This sample also contains other DNA sequences that code for the same CDR3. CDR3 residues: CASSYQKGSNQPQHF. CDR3 DNA sequence: TGTGCCAGCAGTTACCAGAAAGGGAGCAATCAGCCCCAGCATTTT. The chain joins TRBV6-5 to TRBJ1-5; D is ambiguous. Germline V gives CDR1 MNHEY, CDR2 SVGAGI. With 2 bases removed from V and 1 base from J, the gap between germline ends came to 9 bases. This CDR3 region has 15 residues.